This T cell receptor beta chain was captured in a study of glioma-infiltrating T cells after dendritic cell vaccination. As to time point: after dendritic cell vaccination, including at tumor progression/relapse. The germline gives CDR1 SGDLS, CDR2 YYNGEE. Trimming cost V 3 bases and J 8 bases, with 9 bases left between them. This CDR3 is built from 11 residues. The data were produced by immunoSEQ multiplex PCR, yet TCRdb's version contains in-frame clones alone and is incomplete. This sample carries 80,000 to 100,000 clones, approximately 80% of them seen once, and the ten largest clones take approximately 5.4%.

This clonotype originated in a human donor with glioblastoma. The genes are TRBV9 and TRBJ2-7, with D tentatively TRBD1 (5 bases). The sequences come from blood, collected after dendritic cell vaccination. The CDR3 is CASSDRQKQYF. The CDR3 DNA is TGTGCCAGCAGCGATCGACAGAAGCAGTACTTC.